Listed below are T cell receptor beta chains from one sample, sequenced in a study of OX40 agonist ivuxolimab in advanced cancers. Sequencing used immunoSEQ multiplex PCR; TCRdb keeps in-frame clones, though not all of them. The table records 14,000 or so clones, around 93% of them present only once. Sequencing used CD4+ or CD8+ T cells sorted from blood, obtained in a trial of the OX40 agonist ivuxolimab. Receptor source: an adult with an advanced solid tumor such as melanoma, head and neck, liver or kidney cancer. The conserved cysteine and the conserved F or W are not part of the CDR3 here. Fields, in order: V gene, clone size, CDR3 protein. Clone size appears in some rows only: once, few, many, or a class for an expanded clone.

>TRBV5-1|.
ASSITGGTEAF
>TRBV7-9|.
ASSLAAGQEDGYT
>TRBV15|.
ATSGTSGGLPISYEQY
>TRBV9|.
ASSVIGTGDEKLF
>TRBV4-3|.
ASSQVGVTRGNIQY
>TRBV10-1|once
ASSERTGILNTEAF
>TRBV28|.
ASSLGQGRFYEQY
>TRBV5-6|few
ASSIWDRGNQPQH
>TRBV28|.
ASSLGTDGPGNTIY
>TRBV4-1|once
ASSQGQGMAGELF
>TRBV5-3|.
ARSFGHRIGETQY
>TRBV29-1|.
SAKDNTEAF
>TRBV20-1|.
SGGRGIEAF
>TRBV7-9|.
ASSLARGPSLGKNIQY
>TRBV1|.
TSSLPPRGYEQY
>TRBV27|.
ASSFGGIDTEAF
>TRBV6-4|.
ASSPGQGPTDTQY
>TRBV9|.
ASTTGTLGEQY
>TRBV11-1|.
ASSLNSYEQY
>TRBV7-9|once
ASSTGTGGEKLF
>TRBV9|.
ASSVGLVSEQF
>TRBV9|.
ASSGGTGGFTDTQY
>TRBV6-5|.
ASSGGTGELF
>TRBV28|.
ASSREGVAVSNTEAF
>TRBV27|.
ASSLQQGAENTEAF
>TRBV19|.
ASSISDGFNQPQH
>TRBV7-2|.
ASSEWTGAGEKLF
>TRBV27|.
ASSAPSSTDTQY
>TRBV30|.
AWSEPPSSGDEQF
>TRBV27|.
ASSLSGDTQY
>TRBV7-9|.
ASRSRTSGSHEQF
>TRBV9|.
ASSPHQGGVSLQETQY
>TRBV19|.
ASSTRGDEQF
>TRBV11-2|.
ASSFSGGEYGYT
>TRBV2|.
ASSEAILLSYEQY
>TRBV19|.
ASRRDNSYEQY
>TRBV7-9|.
ASSLEGQPQH
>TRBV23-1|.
ASSQPPSNYEQY
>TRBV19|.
ASSPSGSTDTQY
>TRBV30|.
AYLRGDGERFSTEAF
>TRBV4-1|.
ASSQGGSILH
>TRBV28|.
ASSPVGAGNQPQH
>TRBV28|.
ASSLPGQRNTEAF
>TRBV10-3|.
AISEFSMGGSTDTQY